Detailed here is one T cell receptor (beta chain). Its antigen is still unknown. No much larger clone exists at a distance of one base, and base qualities are not known. Reading from cysteine to phenylalanine, the CDR3 counts 15 amino acids. Kept here is only the CDR3 DNA, which spans 45 bases and is read in frame from base 1. The germline V gene encodes CDR1 SEHNR and CDR2 FQNEAQ (reference sequence). Trimming costs V 5 bases and J 4 bases, and their ends lie 17 bases apart. These data come from a study of blood T cell repertoires in COVID-19 (TCRdb year 2020). For the wider study: Samples from collaborators originated in the United States, Italy and Spain and spanned both the acute and convalescent phases of COVID-19. The prospective study material was composed of cDNA or gDNA derived from T cells, B-cell-depleted T cells, or PBMCs. The dataset comprised deeply sampled blood TCRbeta repertoires from subjects exposed to, actively infected with, or recovered from COVID-19. The repertoires were released in a freely available public database intended as a resource for research on the immune response to SARS-CoV-2. Samples came from the ongoing ImmuneRACE study (first 160 participants) plus 1,254 subjects from 6 global collaborators. Sample metadata almost always included a de-identified subject ID, COVID-19 status, age in years and sex. Where available, HLA class I and class II types were taken from metadata supplied by the sample provider and were not determined by assay-based typing. The full study reports these points: The quantity of clinical and demographic metadata differed by source and by participant and was supplied without curation.

The immunoSEQ Assay, a bias-controlled multiplex PCR, was used to amplify TCRbeta CDR3 regions from genomic DNA. The original pipeline was this. The number of nucleated cells in each sample was estimated from the amplification of reference gene primers within the assay. Sequence reads were collapsed and filtered to measure the absolute abundance of every unique TCRbeta CDR3 rearrangement. For each sample, productive Simpson clonality was calculated by taking the square root of Simpson's diversity index across productive rearrangements. TCRdb obtained this table from immuneACCESS and retained in-frame rearrangements with V and J assigned. These tables miss some clones; where compared with another copy, unresolved V genes account for less than half of the shortfall, and the remainder is unexplained. D and trimming come from the DNA, and the V and J calls and clone size come from that table. A total of approximately 300,000 clones appear in this sample, approximately 90% of them only once. Jointly, the top ten make up approximately 0.84% of the sample.

Each collaborating institution followed its own protocols to collect whole blood in K2EDTA tubes. For TCRbeta analysis, collaborator samples were shipped as frozen whole blood, as isolated PBMCs, or as DNA extracted from either sample type. The material sequenced was peripheral blood. The chain was built from TRBV7-9 and TRBJ2-5; the D region possibly corresponds to TRBD2 (7 bases align). This sequence was found in a man aged 25 to 45 with acute or convalescent COVID-19. The nucleotides read TGTGCCAGCAGCCCGCAACGGGGGGCGGGAGAGACCCAGTACTTC. Translated, this gives CASSPQRGAGETQYF.